The clone carrying this TCR beta chain was recorded at least ten times. Its antigen is unidentified. Germline assignment: CDR1 SEHNR and CDR2 FQNEAQ (reference sequence). J gave up 4 bases and V 5 bases, and 9 bases lay outside the gene matches. The length of the CDR3 is 15 residues. The sample belongs to a study of Graves' ophthalmopathy and Graves' hyperthyroidism. General observations from the study: Blood shared most expanded thyroid clonotypes above 0.001 frequency.

The authors amplified TCR beta CDR3 regions from RNA transcripts. An initial RT-PCR round employing HTBI primers preceded a second-round multiplex PCR. TCRdb processed the multiplex PCR reads anew with MiXCR; each CDR3 protein has one entry. The data hold hundreds of thousands of distinct CDR3 sequences, with 20% to 25% observed a single time. Ophthalmopathy absent within 18 months of follow-up marked hyperthyroidism as stable. Only newly diagnosed hyperthyroidism patients aged 18 to 65, with under 2 months' duration, were enrolled. The chain is built from TRBV7-9 and TRBJ2-7; 9 bases map to TRBD1. Sequenced material: peripheral blood. The receptor was derived from a woman aged 18-35 years with stable Graves' hyperthyroidism. Some clones in this sample may be carry-over from other donors' samples. The CDR3 loop reads CASSTGWTGEYEQYF. The CDR3 DNA follows: TGTGCCAGCAGCACTGGGTGGACAGGGGAATACGAGCAGTACTTC.